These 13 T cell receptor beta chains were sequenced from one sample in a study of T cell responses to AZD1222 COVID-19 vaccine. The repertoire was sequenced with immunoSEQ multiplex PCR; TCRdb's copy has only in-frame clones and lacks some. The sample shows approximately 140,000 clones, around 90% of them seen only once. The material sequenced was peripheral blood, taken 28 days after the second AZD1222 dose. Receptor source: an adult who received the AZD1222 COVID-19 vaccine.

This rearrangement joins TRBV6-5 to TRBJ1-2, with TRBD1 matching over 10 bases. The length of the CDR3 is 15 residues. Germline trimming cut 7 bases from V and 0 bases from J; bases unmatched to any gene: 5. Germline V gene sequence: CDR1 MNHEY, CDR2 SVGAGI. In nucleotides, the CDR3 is TGTGCCAGCAAAAGGGACAGGGGTGCTAACTATGGCTACACCTTC. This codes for CASKRDRGANYGYTF.

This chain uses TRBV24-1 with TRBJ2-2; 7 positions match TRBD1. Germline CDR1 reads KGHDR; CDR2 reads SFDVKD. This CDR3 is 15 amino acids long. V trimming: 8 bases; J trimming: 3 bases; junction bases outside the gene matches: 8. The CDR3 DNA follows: TGTGCCACCACGGGGACAGCGAAAGACACCGGGGAGCTGTTTTTT. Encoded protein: CATTGTAKDTGELFF.

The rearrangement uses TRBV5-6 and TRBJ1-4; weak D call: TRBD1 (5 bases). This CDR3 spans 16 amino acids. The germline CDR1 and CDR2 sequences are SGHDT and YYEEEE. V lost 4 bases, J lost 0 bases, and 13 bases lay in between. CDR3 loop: CASSRPRDATNEKLFF. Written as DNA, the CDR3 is TGTGCCAGCAGCCGACCCCGGGACGCAACTAATGAAAAACTGTTTTTT.

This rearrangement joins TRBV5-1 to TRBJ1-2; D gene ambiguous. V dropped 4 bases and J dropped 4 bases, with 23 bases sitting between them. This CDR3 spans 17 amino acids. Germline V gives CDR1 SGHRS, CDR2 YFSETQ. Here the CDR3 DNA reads TGCGCCAGCAGCCCCTGGGCCGGGGTAGGAACCCTCTATGGCTACACCTTC. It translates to CASSPWAGVGTLYGYTF.

The CDR3 DNA follows: TGCGCCAGCAGCTTGGTCGCAGGGAGTTACTTCAATGAGCAGTTCTTC. Its protein product is CASSLVAGSYFNEQFF. The chain uses TRBV5-1 and TRBJ2-1; either TRBD1 or TRBD2 may supply D (5 bases each). The CDR3 is 16 residues long. Germline V CDR1 and CDR2: SGHRS, YFSETQ. The V gene lost 0 bases and the J gene lost 6 bases, with 16 bases spanning the gap.

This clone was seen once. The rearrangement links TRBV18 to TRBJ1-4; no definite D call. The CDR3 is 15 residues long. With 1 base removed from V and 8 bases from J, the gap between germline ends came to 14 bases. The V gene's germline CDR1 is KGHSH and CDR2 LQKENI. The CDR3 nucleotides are TGTGCCAGCTCACCACGGCAGGCCACCGGGGAAAAACTGTTTTTT. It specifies CASSPRQATGEKLFF.

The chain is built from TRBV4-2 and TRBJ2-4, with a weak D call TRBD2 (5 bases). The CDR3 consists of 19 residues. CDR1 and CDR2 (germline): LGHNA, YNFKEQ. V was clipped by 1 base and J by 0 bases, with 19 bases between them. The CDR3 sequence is CASSQGPRSGALAKNIQYF. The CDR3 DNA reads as TGTGCCAGCAGCCAAGGTCCCCGGAGCGGAGCTCTAGCCAAAAACATTCAGTACTTC.

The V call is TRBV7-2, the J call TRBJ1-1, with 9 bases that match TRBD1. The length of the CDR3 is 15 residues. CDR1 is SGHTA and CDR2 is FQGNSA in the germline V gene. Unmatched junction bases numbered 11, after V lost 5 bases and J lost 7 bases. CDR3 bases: TGTGCCAGCAGCAAACAGGGGGCGGGGTTGGGTGAAGCTTTCTTT. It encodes CASSKQGAGLGEAFF.

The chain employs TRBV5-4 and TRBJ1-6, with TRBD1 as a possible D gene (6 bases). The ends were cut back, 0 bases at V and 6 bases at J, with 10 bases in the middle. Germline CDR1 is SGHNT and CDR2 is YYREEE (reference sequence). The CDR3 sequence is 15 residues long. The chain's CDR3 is CASSLEGQPNSPLHF. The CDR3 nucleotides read TGTGCCAGCAGCTTGGAGGGACAACCTAATTCACCCCTCCACTTT.

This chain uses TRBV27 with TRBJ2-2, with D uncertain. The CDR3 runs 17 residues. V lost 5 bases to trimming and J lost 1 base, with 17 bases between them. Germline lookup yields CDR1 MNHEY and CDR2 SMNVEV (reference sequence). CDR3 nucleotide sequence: TGTGCCAGCAGTACTAACGGTTTCGGCCGGAACACCGGGGAGCTGTTTTTT. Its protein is CASSTNGFGRNTGELFF.

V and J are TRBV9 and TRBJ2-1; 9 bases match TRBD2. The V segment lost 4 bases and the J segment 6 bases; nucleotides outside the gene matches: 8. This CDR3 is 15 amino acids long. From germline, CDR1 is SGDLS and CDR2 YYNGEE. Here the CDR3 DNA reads TGTGCCAGCAGCTTCATAGCGGGAGACCGCAATGAGCAGTTCTTC. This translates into CASSFIAGDRNEQFF.

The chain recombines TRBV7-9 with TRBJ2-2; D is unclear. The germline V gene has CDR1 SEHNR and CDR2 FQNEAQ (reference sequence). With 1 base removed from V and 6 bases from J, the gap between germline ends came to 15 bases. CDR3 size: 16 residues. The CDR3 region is CASSLGPSPASGELFF. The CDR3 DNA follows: TGTGCCAGCAGCTTAGGGCCCTCCCCGGCCTCCGGGGAGCTGTTTTTT.

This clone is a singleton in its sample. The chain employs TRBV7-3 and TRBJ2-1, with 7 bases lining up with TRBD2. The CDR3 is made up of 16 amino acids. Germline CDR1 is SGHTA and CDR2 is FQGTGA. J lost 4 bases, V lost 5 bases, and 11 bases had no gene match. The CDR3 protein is CASSPLGGSAYNEQFF. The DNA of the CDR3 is TGTGCCAGCAGCCCCTTGGGCGGGAGCGCTTACAATGAGCAGTTCTTC.